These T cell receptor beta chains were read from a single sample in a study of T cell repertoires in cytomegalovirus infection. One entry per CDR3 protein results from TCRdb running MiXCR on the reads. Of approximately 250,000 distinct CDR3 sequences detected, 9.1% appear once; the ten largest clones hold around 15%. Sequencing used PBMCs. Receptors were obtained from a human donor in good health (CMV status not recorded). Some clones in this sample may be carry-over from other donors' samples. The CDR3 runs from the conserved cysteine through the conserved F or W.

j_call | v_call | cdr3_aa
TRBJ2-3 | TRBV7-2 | CASSRGGTSTDTQYF
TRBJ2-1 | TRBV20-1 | CSARDHSGSVFNEQFF
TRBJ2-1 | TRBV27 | CASSFGWGLAGVNEQFF
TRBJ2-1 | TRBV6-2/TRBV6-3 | CATRIDGRSYNEQFF
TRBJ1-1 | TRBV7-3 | CASSLNSLGRNTEAFF
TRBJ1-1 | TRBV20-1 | CSATWRGGWDTEAFF
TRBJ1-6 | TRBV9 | CASSVAVANSPLHF
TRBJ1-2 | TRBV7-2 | CASSLGTTGGNGYTF
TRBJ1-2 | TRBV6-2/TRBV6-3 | CASSRSVLNYGYTF
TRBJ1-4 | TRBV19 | CATNQGKGREKLFF
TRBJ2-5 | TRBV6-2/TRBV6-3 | CASSLTGNRETQYF
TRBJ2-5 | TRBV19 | CASSTTHGTLQETQYF
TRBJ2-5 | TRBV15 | CATSRDLKTQYF
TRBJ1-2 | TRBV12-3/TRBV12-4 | CASTNSAGGINYGYTF
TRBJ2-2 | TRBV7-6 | CASSLVSPLESTGELFF
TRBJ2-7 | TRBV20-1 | CSAARQVHTYEQYF
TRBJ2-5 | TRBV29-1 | CSVEGYRGAVRETQYF
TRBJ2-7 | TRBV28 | CASTPPGTRYEQYF
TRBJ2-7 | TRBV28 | CASSFVQGFSYEQYF
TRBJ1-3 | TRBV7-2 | CASSSKGPAGNTIYF
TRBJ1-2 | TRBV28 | CASQTGDGYGYTF
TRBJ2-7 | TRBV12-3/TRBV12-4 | CASSPTGQYMNF